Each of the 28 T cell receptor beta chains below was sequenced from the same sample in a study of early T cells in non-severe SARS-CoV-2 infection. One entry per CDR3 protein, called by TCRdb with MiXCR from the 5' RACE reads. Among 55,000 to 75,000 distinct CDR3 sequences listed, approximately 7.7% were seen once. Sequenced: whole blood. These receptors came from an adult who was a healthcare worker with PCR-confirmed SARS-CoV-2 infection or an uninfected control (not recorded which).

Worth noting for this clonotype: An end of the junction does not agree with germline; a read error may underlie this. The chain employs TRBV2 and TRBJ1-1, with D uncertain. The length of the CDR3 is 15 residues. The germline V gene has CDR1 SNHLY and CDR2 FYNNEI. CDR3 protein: CSSSDGTVWNTEAFF. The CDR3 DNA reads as TGTTCCAGCAGTGACGGAACGGTATGGAACACTGAAGCTTTCTTT.

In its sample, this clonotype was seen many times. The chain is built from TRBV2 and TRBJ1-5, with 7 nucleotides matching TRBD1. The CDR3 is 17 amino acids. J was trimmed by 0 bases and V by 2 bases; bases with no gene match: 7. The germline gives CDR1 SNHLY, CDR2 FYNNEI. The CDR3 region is CASSERGNRGSNQPQHF. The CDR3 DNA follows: TGTGCCAGCAGTGAACGGGGGAACAGGGGTAGCAATCAGCCCCAGCATTTT. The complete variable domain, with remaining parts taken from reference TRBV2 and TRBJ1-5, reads EPEVTQTPSHQVTQMGQEVILRCVPISNHLYFYWYRQILGQKVEFLVSFYNNEISEKSEIFDDQFSVERPDGSNFTLKIRSTKLEDSAMYFCASSERGNRGSNQPQHFGDGTRLSIL.

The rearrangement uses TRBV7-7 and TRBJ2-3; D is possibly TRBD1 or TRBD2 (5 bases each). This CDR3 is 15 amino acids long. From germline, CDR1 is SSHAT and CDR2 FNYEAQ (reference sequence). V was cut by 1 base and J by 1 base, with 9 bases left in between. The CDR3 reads CASSLDPGRTDTQYF. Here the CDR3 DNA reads TGTGCCAGCAGCTTAGATCCGGGACGCACAGATACGCAGTATTTT.

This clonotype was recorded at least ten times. The CDR3 DNA reads as TGTGCCAGCAGCAAAGTAATTGGCCTCTATGGCTACACCTTC. This sequence encodes CASSKVIGLYGYTF. The chain is built from TRBV21-1 and TRBJ1-2. TRBV21-1 counts as a pseudogene. The CDR3 is 14 amino acids.

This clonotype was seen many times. In DNA form, the CDR3 reads TGTGCCAGCAGTTTCCGGGACAGGGCGAACACTGAAGCTTTCTTT. Protein sequence: CASSFRDRANTEAFF. This chain joins TRBV28 and TRBJ1-1; TRBD1 agrees at 9 bases. Germline lookup yields CDR1 MDHEN and CDR2 SYDVKM. The trim removed 3 bases at V and 1 base at J, leaving 3 bases unmatched. This CDR3 spans 15 amino acids. Combining the CDR3 with reference TRBV28 and TRBJ1-1 gives the whole variable domain DVKVTQSSRYLVKRTGEKVFLECVQDMDHENMFWYRQDPGLGLRLIYFSYDVKMKEKGDIPEGYSVSREKKERFSLILESASTNQTSMYLCASSFRDRANTEAFFGQGTRLTVV.

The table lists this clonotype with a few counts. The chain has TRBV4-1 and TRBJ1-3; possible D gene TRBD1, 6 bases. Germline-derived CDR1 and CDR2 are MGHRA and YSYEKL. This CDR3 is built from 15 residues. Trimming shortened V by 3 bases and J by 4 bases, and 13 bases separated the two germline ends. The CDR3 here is CASSQGALGGNTIYF. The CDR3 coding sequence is TGCGCCAGCAGCCAGGGGGCGTTAGGAGGAAACACCATATATTTT.

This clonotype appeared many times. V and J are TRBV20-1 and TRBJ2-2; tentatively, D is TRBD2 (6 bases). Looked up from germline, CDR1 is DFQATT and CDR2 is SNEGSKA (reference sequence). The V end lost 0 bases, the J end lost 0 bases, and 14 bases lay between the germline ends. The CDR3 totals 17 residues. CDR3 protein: CSARDWAGSANTGELFF. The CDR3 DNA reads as TGCAGTGCTAGAGATTGGGCGGGAAGCGCGAACACCGGGGAGCTGTTTTTT.

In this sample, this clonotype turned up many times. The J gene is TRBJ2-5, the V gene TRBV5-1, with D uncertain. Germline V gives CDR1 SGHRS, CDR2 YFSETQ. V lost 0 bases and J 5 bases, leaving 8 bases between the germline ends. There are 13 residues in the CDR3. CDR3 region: CASSLAESETQYF. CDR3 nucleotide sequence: TGCGCCAGCAGCTTGGCCGAATCGGAGACCCAGTACTTC.

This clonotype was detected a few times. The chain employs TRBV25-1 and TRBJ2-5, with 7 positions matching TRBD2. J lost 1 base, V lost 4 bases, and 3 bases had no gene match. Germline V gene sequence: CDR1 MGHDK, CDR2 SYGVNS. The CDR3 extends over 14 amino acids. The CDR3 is CASSGGGSQETQYF. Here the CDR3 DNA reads TGTGCCAGCAGTGGCGGGGGTTCCCAAGAGACCCAGTACTTC.

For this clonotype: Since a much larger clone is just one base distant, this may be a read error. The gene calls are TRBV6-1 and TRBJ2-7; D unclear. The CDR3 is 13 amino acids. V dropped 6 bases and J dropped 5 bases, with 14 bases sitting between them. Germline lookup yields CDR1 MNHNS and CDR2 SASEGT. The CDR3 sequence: CASRRQWWDEQYF. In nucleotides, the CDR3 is TGTGCCAGCAGAAGGCAGTGGTGGGACGAGCAGTACTTC.

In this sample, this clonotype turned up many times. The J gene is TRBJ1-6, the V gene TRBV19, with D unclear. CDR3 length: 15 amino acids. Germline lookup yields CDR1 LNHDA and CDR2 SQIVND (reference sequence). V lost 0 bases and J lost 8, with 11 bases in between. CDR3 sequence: CASSIEGTRHSPLHF. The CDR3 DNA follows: TGTGCCAGTAGTATAGAAGGAACGCGGCATTCACCCCTCCACTTT.

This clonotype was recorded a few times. CDR3 nucleotide sequence: TGCAGTGCTAGAGGGTTGGCGGGAGTTGGCACAGATACGCAGTATTTT. It specifies CSARGLAGVGTDTQYF. This sequence joins TRBV20-1 and TRBJ2-3, with 7 bases matching TRBD2. V shed 1 base, J shed 1 base, and the junction held 8 bases outside the gene matches. The V gene's germline CDR1 is DFQATT and CDR2 SNEGSKA (reference sequence). The CDR3 extends over 16 amino acids.

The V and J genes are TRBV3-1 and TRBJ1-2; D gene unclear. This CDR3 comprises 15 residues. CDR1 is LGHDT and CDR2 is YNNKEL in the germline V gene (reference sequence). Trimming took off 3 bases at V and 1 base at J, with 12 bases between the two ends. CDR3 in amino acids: CASSHVARVNYGYTF. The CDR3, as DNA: TGTGCCAGCAGCCACGTGGCCAGAGTTAACTATGGCTACACCTTC.

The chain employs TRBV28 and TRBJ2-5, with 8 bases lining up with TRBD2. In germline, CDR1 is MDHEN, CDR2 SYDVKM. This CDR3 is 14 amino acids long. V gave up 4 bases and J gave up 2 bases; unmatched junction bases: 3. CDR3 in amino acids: CASSWLAGQETQYF. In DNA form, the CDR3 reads TGTGCCAGCAGTTGGTTAGCGGGGCAAGAGACCCAGTACTTC.

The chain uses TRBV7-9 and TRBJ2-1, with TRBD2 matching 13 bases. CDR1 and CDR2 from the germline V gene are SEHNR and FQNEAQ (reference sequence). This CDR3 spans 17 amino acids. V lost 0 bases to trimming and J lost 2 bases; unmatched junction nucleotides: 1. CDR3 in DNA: TGTGCCAGCAGCTTAGCGGGACTAGCGGGGACCTACAATGAGCAGTTCTTC. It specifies CASSLAGLAGTYNEQFF.

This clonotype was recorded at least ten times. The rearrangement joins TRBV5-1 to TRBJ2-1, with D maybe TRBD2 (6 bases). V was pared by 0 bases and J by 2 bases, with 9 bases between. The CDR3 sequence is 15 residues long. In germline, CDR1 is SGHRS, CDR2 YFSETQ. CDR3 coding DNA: TGCGCCAGCAGCTTGGCCCCGGGGGCCTACAATGAGCAGTTCTTC. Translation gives CASSLAPGAYNEQFF.

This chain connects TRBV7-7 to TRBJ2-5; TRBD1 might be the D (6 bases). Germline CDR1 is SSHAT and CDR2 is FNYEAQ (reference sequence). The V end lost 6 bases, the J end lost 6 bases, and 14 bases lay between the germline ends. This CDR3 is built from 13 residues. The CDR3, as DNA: TGTGCCAGCAGTTGGACAGCGTCAAAGACCCAGTACTTC. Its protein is CASSWTASKTQYF.

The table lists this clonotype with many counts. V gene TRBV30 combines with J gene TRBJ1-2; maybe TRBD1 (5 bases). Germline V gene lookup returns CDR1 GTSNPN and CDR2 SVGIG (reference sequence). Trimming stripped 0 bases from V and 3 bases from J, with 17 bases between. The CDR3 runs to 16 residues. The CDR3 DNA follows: TGTGCCTGGAGTGTACTTTTGAGGGGTTATGACTATGGCTACACCTTC. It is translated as CAWSVLLRGYDYGYTF.

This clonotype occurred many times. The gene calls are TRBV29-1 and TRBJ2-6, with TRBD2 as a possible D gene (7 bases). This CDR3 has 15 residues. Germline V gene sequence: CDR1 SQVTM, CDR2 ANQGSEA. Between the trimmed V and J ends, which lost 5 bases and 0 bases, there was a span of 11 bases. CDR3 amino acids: CSVRGASSGANVLTF. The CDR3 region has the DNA TGCAGCGTTCGGGGGGCCTCCTCTGGGGCCAACGTCCTGACTTTC.

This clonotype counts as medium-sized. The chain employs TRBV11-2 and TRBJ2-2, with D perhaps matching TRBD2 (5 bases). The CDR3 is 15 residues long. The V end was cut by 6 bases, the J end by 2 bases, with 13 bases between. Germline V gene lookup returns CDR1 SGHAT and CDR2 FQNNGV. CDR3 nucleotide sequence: TGTGCCAGCAGTGATCAAGGGAGTAACACCGGGGAGCTGTTTTTT. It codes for CASSDQGSNTGELFF.

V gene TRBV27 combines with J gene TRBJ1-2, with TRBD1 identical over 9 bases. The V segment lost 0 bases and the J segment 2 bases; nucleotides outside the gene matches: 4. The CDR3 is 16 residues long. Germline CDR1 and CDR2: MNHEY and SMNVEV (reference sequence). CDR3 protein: CASSLSGQGENYGYTF. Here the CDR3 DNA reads TGTGCCAGCAGTTTATCGGGACAGGGAGAAAACTATGGCTACACCTTC.

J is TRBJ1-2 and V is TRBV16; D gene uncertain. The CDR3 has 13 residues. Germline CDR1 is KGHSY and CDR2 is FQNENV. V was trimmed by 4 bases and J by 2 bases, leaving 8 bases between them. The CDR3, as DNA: TGTGCCAGCAGCCTCCGCGGGAACTATGGCTACACCTTC. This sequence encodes CASSLRGNYGYTF.

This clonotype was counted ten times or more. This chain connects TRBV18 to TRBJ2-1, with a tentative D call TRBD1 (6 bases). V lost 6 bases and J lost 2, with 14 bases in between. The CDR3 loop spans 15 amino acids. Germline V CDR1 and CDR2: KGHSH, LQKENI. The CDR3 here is CASSPRGGPYNEQFF. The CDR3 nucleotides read TGTGCCAGCTCCCCCAGGGGCGGCCCCTACAATGAGCAGTTCTTC.

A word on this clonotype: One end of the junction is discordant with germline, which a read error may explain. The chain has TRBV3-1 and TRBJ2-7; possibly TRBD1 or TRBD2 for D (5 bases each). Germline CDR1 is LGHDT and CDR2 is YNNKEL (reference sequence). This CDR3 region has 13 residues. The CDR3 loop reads CVSSQDSGPEQYF. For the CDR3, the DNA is TGTGTCAGCAGCCAAGATTCGGGGCCCGAGCAGTACTTC.

The chain's CDR3 is CASSTSGTGKGGEQYF. For the CDR3, the DNA is TGTGCCAGCAGTACCTCCGGGACAGGGAAAGGGGGCGAGCAGTACTTC. V gene TRBV12-3 or TRBV12-4 combines with J gene TRBJ2-7, with TRBD1 identical over 9 bases. The CDR3 is 16 residues long. The ends lost 5 bases at V and 6 bases at J; junction bases unmatched: 14.

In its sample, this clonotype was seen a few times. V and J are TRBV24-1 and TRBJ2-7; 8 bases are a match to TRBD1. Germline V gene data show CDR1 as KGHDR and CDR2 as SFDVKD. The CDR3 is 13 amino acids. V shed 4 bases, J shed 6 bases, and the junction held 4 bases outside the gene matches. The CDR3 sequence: CATSENDRGEQYF. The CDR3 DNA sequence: TGTGCCACCAGTGAAAACGACAGGGGCGAGCAGTACTTC.

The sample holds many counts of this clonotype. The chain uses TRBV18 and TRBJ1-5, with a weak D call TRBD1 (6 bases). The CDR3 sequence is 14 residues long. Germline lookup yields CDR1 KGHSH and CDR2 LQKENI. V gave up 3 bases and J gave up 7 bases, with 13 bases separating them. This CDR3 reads CASSPTGLRQPQHF. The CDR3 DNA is TGTGCCAGCTCACCGACAGGCCTCAGGCAGCCCCAGCATTTT.

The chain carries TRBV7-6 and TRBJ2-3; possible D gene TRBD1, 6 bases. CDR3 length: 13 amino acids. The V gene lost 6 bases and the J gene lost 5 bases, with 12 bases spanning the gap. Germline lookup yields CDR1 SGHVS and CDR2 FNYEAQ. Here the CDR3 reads CASSVIGGDTQYF. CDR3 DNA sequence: TGTGCCAGCAGTGTCATAGGGGGAGATACGCAGTATTTT.